This T cell receptor (beta chain) stems from a study of T-cell reconstitution after alpha-beta-depleted transplantation in children. Regarding the study as a whole: Among T cells one year after transplant, newly produced cells accounted for most counts and diversity. Surviving recipient T cells and thymic progenitors produced the high day-60 TCRbeta diversity seen in some patients.

Comment on this clonotype: The antigen is unknown.

Between the trimmed V and J ends, which lost 7 bases and 1 base, there was a span of 7 bases. The CDR3 length is 13 residues. Germline loops: CDR1 MNHNY, CDR2 SVGAGI (reference sequence). Unique molecular identifiers were incorporated into the prepared TCRbeta library. MiXCR, run by TCRdb on the PCR reads, gives a single entry per CDR3 protein. The repertoire consists of more than 200,000 distinct CDR3 sequences, with 7.5% to 9.5% occurring once and the leading ten covering about 40%. The TCR comes from a male patient aged 2 to 9 who had a stem cell transplant for acute myeloid leukemia, so the T cells may come from the graft donor. The material was PBMCs, mostly from graft donor cells, obtained 360 days after TCRalphabeta/CD19-depleted stem cell transplant. This chain uses TRBV6-6 with TRBJ2-2; a possible D gene is TRBD2 (5 bases). The CDR3 DNA follows: TGTGCCAGCACGGGGATGAACACCGGGGAGCTGTTTTTT. Translated, it gives CASTGMNTGELFF.